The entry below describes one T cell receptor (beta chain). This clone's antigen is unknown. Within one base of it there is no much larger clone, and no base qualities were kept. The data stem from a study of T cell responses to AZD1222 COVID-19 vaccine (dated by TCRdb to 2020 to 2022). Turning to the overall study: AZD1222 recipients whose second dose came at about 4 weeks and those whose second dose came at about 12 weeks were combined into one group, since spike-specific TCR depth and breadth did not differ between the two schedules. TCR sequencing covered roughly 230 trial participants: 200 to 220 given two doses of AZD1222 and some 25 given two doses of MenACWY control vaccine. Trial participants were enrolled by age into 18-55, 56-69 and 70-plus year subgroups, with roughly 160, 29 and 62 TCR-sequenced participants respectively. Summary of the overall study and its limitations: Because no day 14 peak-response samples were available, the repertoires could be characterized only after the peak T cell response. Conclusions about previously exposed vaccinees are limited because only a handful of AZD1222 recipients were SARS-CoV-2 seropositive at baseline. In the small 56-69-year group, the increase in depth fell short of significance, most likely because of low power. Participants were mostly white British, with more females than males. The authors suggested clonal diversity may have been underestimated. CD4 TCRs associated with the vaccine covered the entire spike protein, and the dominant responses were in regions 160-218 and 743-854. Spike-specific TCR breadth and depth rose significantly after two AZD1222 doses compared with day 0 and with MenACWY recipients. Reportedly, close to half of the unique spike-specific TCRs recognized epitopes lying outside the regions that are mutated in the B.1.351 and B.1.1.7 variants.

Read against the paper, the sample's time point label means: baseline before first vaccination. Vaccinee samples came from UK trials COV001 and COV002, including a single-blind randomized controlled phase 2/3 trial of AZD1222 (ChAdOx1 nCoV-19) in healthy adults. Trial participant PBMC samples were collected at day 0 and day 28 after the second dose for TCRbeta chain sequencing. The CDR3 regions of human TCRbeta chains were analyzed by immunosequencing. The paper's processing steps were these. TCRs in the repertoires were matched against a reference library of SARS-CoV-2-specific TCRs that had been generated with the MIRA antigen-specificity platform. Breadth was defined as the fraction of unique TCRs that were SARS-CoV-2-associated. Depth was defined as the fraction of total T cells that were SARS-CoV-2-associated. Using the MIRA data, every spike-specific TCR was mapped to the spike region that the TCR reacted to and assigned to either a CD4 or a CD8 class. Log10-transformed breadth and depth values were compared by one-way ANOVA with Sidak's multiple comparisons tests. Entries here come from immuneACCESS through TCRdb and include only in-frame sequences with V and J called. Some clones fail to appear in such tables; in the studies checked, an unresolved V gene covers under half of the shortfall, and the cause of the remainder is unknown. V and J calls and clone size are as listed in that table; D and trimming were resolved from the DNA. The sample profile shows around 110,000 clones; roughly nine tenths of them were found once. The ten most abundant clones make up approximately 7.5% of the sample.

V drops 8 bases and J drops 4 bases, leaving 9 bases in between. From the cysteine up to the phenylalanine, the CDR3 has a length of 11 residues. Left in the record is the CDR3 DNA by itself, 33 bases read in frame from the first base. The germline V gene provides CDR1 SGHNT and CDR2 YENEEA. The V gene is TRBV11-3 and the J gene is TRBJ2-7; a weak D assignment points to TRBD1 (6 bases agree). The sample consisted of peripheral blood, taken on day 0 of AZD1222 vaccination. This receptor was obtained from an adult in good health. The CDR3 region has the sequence CASSRGYEQYF. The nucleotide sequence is TGTGCCAGCTCCAGGGGATACGAGCAGTACTTC. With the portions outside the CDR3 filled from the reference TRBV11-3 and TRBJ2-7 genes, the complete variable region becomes EAGVVQSPRYKIIEKKQPVAFWCNPISGHNTLYWYLQNLGQGPELLIRYENEEAVDDSQLPKDRFSAERLKGVDSTLKIQPAELGDSAVYLCASSRGYEQYFGPGTRLTVT.